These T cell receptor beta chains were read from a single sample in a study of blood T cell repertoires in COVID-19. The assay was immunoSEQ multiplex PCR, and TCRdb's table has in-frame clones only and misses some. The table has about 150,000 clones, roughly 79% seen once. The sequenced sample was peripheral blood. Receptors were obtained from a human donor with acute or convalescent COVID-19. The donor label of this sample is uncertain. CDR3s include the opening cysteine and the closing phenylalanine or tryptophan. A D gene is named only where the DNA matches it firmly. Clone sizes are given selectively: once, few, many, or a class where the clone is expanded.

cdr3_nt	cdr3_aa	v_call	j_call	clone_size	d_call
TGTGCCAGCAGCCCCCAAGGACAGGCTCGCCCCCAGCATTTT	CASSPQGQARPQHF	TRBV6-5	TRBJ1-5	once	TRBD1
TGTGCCAGCAGCTTGATGTCCGCGACAGCCCGGAAGGGAGTCCTGACTTTC	CASSLMSATARKGVLTF	TRBV5-6	TRBJ2-6	-	-
TGTGCCAGCAGCTTAGGGGGACACGCTTCCCAAGAGACCCAGTACTTC	CASSLGGHASQETQYF	TRBV11-2	TRBJ2-5	-	-
TGTGCCAGCAGCTTTACAGGACCCTATCAGCCCCAGCATTTT	CASSFTGPYQPQHF	TRBV7-9	TRBJ1-5	-	-
TGCAGCGTCGTCAGGGGTAACAATGAGCAGTTCTTC	CSVVRGNNEQFF	TRBV29-1	TRBJ2-1	-	-
TGTGCCAGCAGCTTAGCCCGACAGAACTATGGCTACACCTTC	CASSLARQNYGYTF	TRBV7-2	TRBJ1-2	-	-
TGTGCCAGCAGGCGTCCCAGGGCAGGGGTAGAATCACCCCTCCACTTT	CASRRPRAGVESPLHF	TRBV27	TRBJ1-6	few	-
TGTGCCAGCAGCCAAGATAGAACTACGCAGTATTTT	CASSQDRTTQYF	TRBV3-1/TRBV3-2	TRBJ2-3	-	-
TGTGCCAGCAGTTTAGGCGGGGCTGAGACCCAGTACTTC	CASSLGGAETQYF	TRBV12-3/TRBV12-4	TRBJ2-5	-	-
TGTGCCAGCCGGAAGGGGGACTATGGCTACACCTTC	CASRKGDYGYTF	TRBV6-5	TRBJ1-2	-	-
TGCGCCAGCAGCTTGGTCGGGAACAGTCTGGAAAAACTGTTTTTT	CASSLVGNSLEKLFF	TRBV5-1	TRBJ1-4	-	-
TGTGCCAGCACCAACAGGACAGGGGGTCAGCCCCAGCATTTT	CASTNRTGGQPQHF	TRBV7-9	TRBJ1-5	-	TRBD1
TGTGCCAGCAGCCCGGGGACTTCTAGGGATACTGAAGCTTTCTTT	CASSPGTSRDTEAFF	TRBV11-2	TRBJ1-1	-	-
TGTGCCAGCACCACCGGGACTAGGACGTTCTTC	CASTTGTRTFF	TRBV3-1/TRBV3-2	TRBJ2-1	-	TRBD2
TGTGCCAGCAGCCCGATCACACGGCGGGGGGATAACAATGAGCAGTTCTTC	CASSPITRRGDNNEQFF	TRBV9	TRBJ2-1	-	TRBD2
TGTGCCAGTAGTTTATTCAGGACAGGGGGTGTTGAGACCCAGTACTTC	CASSLFRTGGVETQYF	TRBV19	TRBJ2-5	once	TRBD1
TGTGCCAGCTACACAGGGGGCGCAGGAGACACTGAAGCTTTCTTT	CASYTGGAGDTEAFF	TRBV2	TRBJ1-1	-	TRBD1
TGTGCCAGCAGCCCTGGGAGGGCAACCATCTTACACAATGAGCAGTTCTTC	CASSPGRATILHNEQFF	TRBV5-8	TRBJ2-1	-	TRBD2
TGTGCCAGTACGGATCACAGGGGGCGAGCTGAAGCTTTCTTT	CASTDHRGRAEAFF	TRBV19	TRBJ1-1	-	TRBD1
TGTGCCAGCAGCTTAGGTGCAGGGGGCTATAATTCACCCCTCCACTTT	CASSLGAGGYNSPLHF	TRBV7-8	TRBJ1-6	-	TRBD1
TGTGCCAGCAGCCAAGATCGACAGGTCGCTGATGGGGAGCTGTTTTTT	CASSQDRQVADGELFF	TRBV14	TRBJ2-2	-	-
TGTGCCAGCAGCAAAGCGGGGGGGCAAGAGACCCAGTACTTC	CASSKAGGQETQYF	TRBV21-1	TRBJ2-5	-	-
TGTGCCACCAGCAGGGGGACAGGGGGCTCCTACGAGCAGTACTTC	CATSRGTGGSYEQYF	TRBV15	TRBJ2-7	-	TRBD1
TGTGCCAGCAGCTTAGATGCCACAGCGGGAGAGACCCAGTACTTC	CASSLDATAGETQYF	TRBV7-2	TRBJ2-5	-	-
TGTGCCATCAGTCCCGGGACAGGGGAGTCTCCCCAGCATTTT	CAISPGTGESPQHF	TRBV10-3	TRBJ1-5	-	TRBD1
TGCGCCAGCAGCAGGGACAGGAACACTGAAGCTTTCTTT	CASSRDRNTEAFF	TRBV5-1	TRBJ1-1	-	TRBD1
TGTGCCAGCTCACAACAGGGGCTCGCTGAAGCTTTCTTT	CASSQQGLAEAFF	TRBV18	TRBJ1-1	once	TRBD1
TGTGCCAGTAGTTTGACAGTCAATGAGCAGTTCTTC	CASSLTVNEQFF	TRBV19	TRBJ2-1	-	-
TGTGCCAGCAGCAGCGACTGGGAGCCCCAGCATTTT	CASSSDWEPQHF	TRBV7-9	TRBJ1-5	-	-
TGCGCCAGCAGCCATCCGGGACAGGCCACAGATACGCAGTATTTT	CASSHPGQATDTQYF	TRBV4-1	TRBJ2-3	-	TRBD1
TGTGCCAGCAGCGTAGCAGGCGGGGGCTCTGGGGCCAACGTCCTGACTTTC	CASSVAGGGSGANVLTF	TRBV9	TRBJ2-6	-	TRBD2
TGTGCCAGCAGTTACCACCTAGGAGGCTACACCTTC	CASSYHLGGYTF	TRBV12-3/TRBV12-4	TRBJ1-2	-	-